Listed here are 9 T cell receptor beta chains from one sample, sequenced in a study of Graves' ophthalmopathy and Graves' hyperthyroidism. Amplified TCR beta CDR3 regions were obtained using RNA transcripts as template. RT-PCR was first run with HTBI primers, then multiplex PCR in a second round. TCRdb re-called the multiplex PCR reads through MiXCR, storing one row per CDR3 protein. This sample carries 740,000 or so distinct CDR3 sequences, around 40% of them seen once, and the ten largest clones take roughly 45%. Sequences were obtained from peripheral blood. Every receptor here comes from an adult man with Graves' ophthalmopathy.

This clonotype was observed at least ten times. The J gene is TRBJ2-7, the V gene TRBV7-9, with D unclear. Per the germline V gene, CDR1 is SEHNR and CDR2 is FQNEAQ (reference sequence). The V end lost 6 bases, the J end lost 5 bases, and 17 bases lay between the germline ends. This CDR3 is 14 amino acids long. The CDR3 region has the DNA TGTGCCAGCAGTTTGATGGACCTCAGGAACGAGCAGTACTTC. Its translation: CASSLMDLRNEQYF.

The table lists this clonotype with a few counts. The gene calls are TRBV29-1 and TRBJ1-1; weak D call: TRBD1 (6 bases). The germline V gene encodes CDR1 SQVTM and CDR2 ANQGSEA. V lost 5 bases, J lost 0 bases, and 13 bases lay in between. This CDR3 has 14 amino acids. Here the CDR3 DNA reads TGCAGCGTTATGGGGGGGCAAGTGAACACTGAAGCTTTCTTT. This translates into CSVMGGQVNTEAFF.

This clonotype has more than one count but fewer than ten. This CDR3 is missing its conserved last phenylalanine or tryptophan, likely due to a read error. The rearrangement links TRBV20-1 to TRBJ2-5; possibly TRBD2 for D (5 bases). The V gene's germline CDR1 is DFQATT and CDR2 SNEGSKA (reference sequence). V shed 4 bases and J shed 0 bases, with 15 bases lying between them. This CDR3 contains 15 residues. The CDR3 here is CSATRTGLYQETQYV. The CDR3, as DNA: TGCAGTGCTACGCGTACTGGACTTTACCAAGAGACCCAGTACGTC.

This chain connects TRBV10-3 to TRBJ1-2; D gene ambiguous. Germline loops: CDR1 ENHRY, CDR2 SYGVKD. V lost 10 bases and J 0 bases, leaving 12 bases between the germline ends. This CDR3 region has 13 residues. CDR3 in DNA: TGTGCCACCTTATCGACGGCTAACTATGGCTACACCTTC. Encoded protein: CATLSTANYGYTF.

Note on this clonotype: A read error may be the cause here, since a much bigger clone is one base away. The chain couples TRBV2 to TRBJ1-4; D not resolved. Germline V gene sequence: CDR1 SNHLY, CDR2 FYNNEI. The CDR3 runs 11 residues. Deletions cut 2 bases from V and 10 bases from J, with 5 bases between. The CDR3 sequence is CASSEWGKLFF. The CDR3 DNA reads as TGTGCCAGCAGTGAATGGGGAAAACTGTTTTTT.

This clonotype showed up many times. The chain has TRBV20-1 and TRBJ1-2, with a possible D match to TRBD1 (5 bases). From germline, CDR1 is DFQATT and CDR2 SNEGSKA (reference sequence). Trimming cost V 3 bases and J 7 bases, with 9 bases left between them. The length of the CDR3 is 11 residues. The CDR3 region has the DNA TGCAGTGCTAGTCCGGGACGTGGCTACACCTTC. Its translation: CSASPGRGYTF.

As concerns this clonotype: Its ends do not fully match the called genes, so a read error is possible. This sequence joins TRBV6-4 and TRBJ2-6; D not resolved. This CDR3 is built from 16 residues. Germline V gene lookup returns CDR1 MRHNA and CDR2 SNTAGT. The CDR3 nucleotides read TGTGCCAGCAGTTACTCGGCTGCTTCTGGGGCCAACGTCCTGACTTTC. Its protein is CASSYSAASGANVLTF.

This chain joins TRBV7-9 and TRBJ2-5; D is tentatively TRBD1 or TRBD2 (6 bases each). Germline loops: CDR1 SEHNR, CDR2 FQNEAQ (reference sequence). The CDR3 runs to 16 residues. V was shortened by 6 bases and J by 0 bases, with 17 bases between the two germline ends. This chain's CDR3 is CASSGALGGYQETQYF. Written as DNA, the CDR3 is TGTGCCAGCAGTGGAGCTTTAGGGGGGTACCAAGAGACCCAGTACTTC.

The V call is TRBV20-1, the J call TRBJ2-5; D might be TRBD1 (6 bases). Germline CDR1 is DFQATT and CDR2 is SNEGSKA (reference sequence). V was shortened by 3 bases and J by 5 bases, with 19 bases between the two germline ends. This CDR3 is 15 amino acids long. The CDR3 region has the DNA TGCAGTGCTAGCGCTTCCGGGACACTCCCCGAGACCCAGTACTTC. This gives the protein CSASASGTLPETQYF.